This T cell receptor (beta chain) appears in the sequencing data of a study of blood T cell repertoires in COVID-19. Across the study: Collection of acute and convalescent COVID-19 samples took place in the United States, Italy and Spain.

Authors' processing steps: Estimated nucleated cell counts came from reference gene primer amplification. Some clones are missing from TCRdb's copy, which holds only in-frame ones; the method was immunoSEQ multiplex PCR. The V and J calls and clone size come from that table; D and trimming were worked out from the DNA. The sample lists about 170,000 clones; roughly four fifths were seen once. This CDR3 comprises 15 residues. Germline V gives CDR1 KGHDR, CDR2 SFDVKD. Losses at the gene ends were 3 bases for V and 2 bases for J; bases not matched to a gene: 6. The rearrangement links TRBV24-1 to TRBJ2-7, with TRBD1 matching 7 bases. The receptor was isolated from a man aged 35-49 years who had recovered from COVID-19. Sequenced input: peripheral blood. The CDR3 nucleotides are TGTGCCACCAGTGATACCCGGGACAGAGCCTACGAGCAGTACTTC. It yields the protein CATSDTRDRAYEQYF.